The subject of this entry is one TCR beta chain. Its specificity is unknown. TRB rearrangements spanning V, D and J were amplified using mixed TRB-A/B primers. In TCRdb, the multiplex PCR reads were re-called with MiXCR into one record per CDR3 protein. The sample has 5,300 or so distinct CDR3 sequences; roughly two fifths are singletons. The data originate from a study of T cell repertoires in aging, cancer and after chemotherapy. Study-wide results and limits: Loss of evenness, beyond lost richness, contributed to age-related TCR diversity decline in cancer patients.

TCR beta rearrangements were amplified from peripheral blood genomic DNA. This clonotype was sampled from a human donor with a blood cancer. The sequencing sample was made of blood.

CDR3 region: CASSSPGQPTDTQYF. The CDR3 bases are TGCGCCAGCAGCTCCCCGGGACAGCCCACAGATACGCAGTATTTT. The V gene is TRBV5-1, the J gene TRBJ2-3; 7 nucleotides align to TRBD1. The CDR3 length is 15 residues. V lost 3 bases to trimming and J lost 2 bases; unmatched junction nucleotides: 6. CDR1 is SGHRS and CDR2 is YFSETQ in the germline V gene.